This T cell receptor (beta chain) was captured by sequencing in a study of blood T cell repertoires in COVID-19. Study as a whole: Sites across the United States, Italy and Spain contributed samples from acute and convalescent COVID-19. The analysed material was cDNA or gDNA that came from T cells, B-cell-depleted T cells, or PBMCs.

Enrolment of Seattle patients took place during active infection, and they were followed longitudinally. Clones were sequenced by immunoSEQ multiplex PCR, and TCRdb holds only the in-frame ones, with some missing. The data contain about 170,000 clones, about 90% of them singletons. The sample holds a few counts of this clone. The CDR3 consists of 12 residues. Germline loops: CDR1 SNHLY, CDR2 FYNNEI. The V and J ends lost 7 bases and 4 bases respectively, with 8 bases between them. The clonotype comes from a man younger than 40 with COVID-19, enrolled during active disease. The V and J genes are TRBV2 and TRBJ1-5, with D possibly matching TRBD1 (6 bases). The specimen sequenced was peripheral blood. CDR3 DNA sequence: TGTGCCAGCACGGACAGTAATCAGCCCCAGCATTTT. It yields the protein CASTDSNQPQHF.